Detailed here is one TCR beta chain. Antigen unknown. The recently defined diagnostic criteria for definite or probable disease were met by the Susac syndrome patients. The data were taken from a study of CD8 T cells in Susac syndrome. Study results and caveats: Across the total CD8+ repertoires, under 20 Susac-specific public clones were detected, and across the CD8+ TEMRA repertoires, a few such clones were detected.

Random hexamers were used to reverse transcribe the RNA input (roughly 0.5 to 1 ug). Amplification of the TCR beta CDR3 was carried out by immunoSEQ multiplex PCR, which spanned a total of 54 Vbeta and 13 Jbeta segments. In TCRdb, the immunoSEQ multiplex PCR reads were re-called with MiXCR into one record per CDR3 protein. The top ten clones hold around 0.2% of a sample with 95,000 to 150,000 distinct CDR3 sequences, around 94% of them seen once. In germline, CDR1 is SGHRS, CDR2 YFSETQ. This CDR3 region has 15 residues. J was trimmed by 3 bases and V by 2 bases; bases with no gene match: 5. Sequencing was carried out using CD8+ T cells from PBMCs. This receptor was taken from a human donor with Susac syndrome. This sequence joins TRBV5-1 and TRBJ2-1; TRBD2 aligns across 7 bases. This chain's CDR3 is CASSFEAGYYNEQFF. In DNA, the CDR3 is TGCGCCAGCAGCTTCGAAGCGGGGTACTACAATGAGCAGTTCTTC.